This T cell receptor beta chain was profiled in a study of low-dose radiotherapy and immunotherapy resistance in tumors. Study-level background: Cohort 1 was treated with 0.5 Gy per fraction at 2-week intervals, amounting to 6.5 Gy overall. 1 Gy per fraction was delivered to Cohort 2 every two weeks, for 13 Gy total over 26 weeks.

The CDR3 has 14 residues. With 7 bases removed from V and 1 base from J, the gap between germline ends came to 13 bases. From germline, CDR1 is MNHNY and CDR2 SVGAGI (reference sequence). cDNA synthesis used a TRAV/TRBV-specific primer set for both chains. It was with a constant-region primer and a V-primer adapter that TCRs were amplified over around 19 PCR cycles. MiXCR was run by TCRdb on the reads, yielding one entry per CDR3 protein. The sample has around 83,000 distinct CDR3 sequences; about 19% are singletons. Regarding time point: before trial treatment. The rearrangement links TRBV6-6 to TRBJ1-1; unclear D gene. The clonotype was recovered from a male donor with prostate cancer. Sequencing used PBMCs, obtained before treatment. The CDR3 DNA is TGTGCCAGCATCCTATATACACAGAACACTGAAGCTTTCTTT. Amino acid sequence: CASILYTQNTEAFF.